The TCR beta chain described here comes from a study of T cell responses to AZD1222 COVID-19 vaccine. This table comes from immunoSEQ multiplex PCR, and its TCRdb copy is limited to in-frame clones, with some not included. Altogether 100,000 to 150,000 clones are present, about nine tenths being singletons, with the ten largest covering 6.9%. Study-level points and caveats: The study sampled repertoires only after the peak T cell response.

Regarding this clone: What it recognizes is unknown.

This specimen consisted of peripheral blood, obtained on day 0 of AZD1222 vaccination. The TCR was taken from an adult in good health.

The CDR3 loop is CASSNRGLYGYTF. For the CDR3, the DNA is TGTGCCAGTAGCAACAGGGGTCTCTATGGCTACACCTTC. V gene TRBV19 combines with J gene TRBJ1-2; TRBD1 matches 7 bases. The germline V gene has CDR1 LNHDA and CDR2 SQIVND (reference sequence). CDR3 length equals 13 residues. The junction had 5 bases not matched to a gene; V was cut back by 6 bases and J by 4 bases.